Listed below are T cell receptor beta chains from one sample, sequenced in a study of T cell repertoires in ileal Crohn's disease. The data were produced by immunoSEQ multiplex PCR, yet TCRdb's version contains in-frame clones alone and is incomplete. The table records about 31,000 clones, about 81% of them present only once. Sequencing was done on a sample of ileal tissue. The receptors derive from an adult with Crohn's disease. The CDR3 runs from the conserved cysteine through the conserved F or W. A D gene is named only where the DNA matches it firmly. Expanded clones are given a class, and other clones once, few, many or no size at all.

V gene,J gene,D gene,clone size,CDR3 DNA,CDR3 protein
TRBV30,TRBJ1-6,NA,NA,TGTGCCTGGAGTGCTCAGGGCTCGGGTTCACCCCTCCACTTT,CAWSAQGSGSPLHF
TRBV5-6,TRBJ1-2,NA,NA,TGTGCCAGCCAACAGGGACCTAACTATGGCTACACCTTC,CASQQGPNYGYTF
TRBV6-6,TRBJ2-5,NA,NA,TGTGCCAGCACCTCACCCGCGGAGACCCAGTACTTC,CASTSPAETQYF
TRBV7-2,TRBJ2-7,NA,NA,TGTGCCAGCAGCTTAACCCGGGACTCCTACGAGCAGTACTTC,CASSLTRDSYEQYF
TRBV19,TRBJ1-2,NA,NA,TGTGCCAGTACCTTAGACAGAAACTATGGCTACACCTTC,CASTLDRNYGYTF
TRBV21-1,TRBJ1-5,NA,NA,TGTGCCAGCAGCAAAGCGCTTTCTACCCGGCCCCAGCATTTT,CASSKALSTRPQHF
TRBV11-2,TRBJ2-7,TRBD2,NA,TGTGCCAGCAGCTTGGGGGGGAGCTACGAGCAGTACTTC,CASSLGGSYEQYF
TRBV20-1,TRBJ1-2,TRBD1,NA,TGCAGCACGACAGGGGACTATGGCTACACCTTC,CSTTGDYGYTF
TRBV5-1,TRBJ2-4,TRBD2,NA,TGCGCCAGCAGCCCACGGGGGGGGTTGGGTAAAAACATTCAGTACTTC,CASSPRGGLGKNIQYF
TRBV7-9,TRBJ1-5,NA,NA,TGTGCCAGCAGCTCCGGGGGTAGCAATCAGCCCCAGCATTTT,CASSSGGSNQPQHF
TRBV6-5,TRBJ2-7,TRBD1,NA,TGTGCCAGCAGTTACTCGGCAGGGGGAACCTACGAGCAGTACTTC,CASSYSAGGTYEQYF
TRBV18,TRBJ2-7,TRBD1,NA,TGTGCCAGCTCACCACAGGCAGGGGGCCCTCACGAGCAGTACTTC,CASSPQAGGPHEQYF
TRBV7-9,TRBJ1-4,NA,NA,TGTGCCAGCAGTCGCGCCAGGGGCATCCAGGAAAAACTGTTTTTT,CASSRARGIQEKLFF
TRBV7-2,TRBJ1-2,NA,few,TGTGCCAGCAGCTTAAACCGGCGGGTAGGCTACACCTTC,CASSLNRRVGYTF
TRBV19,TRBJ2-3,TRBD2,NA,TGTGCCAGTAGTACCCCGGGACTAAAGCATACGCAGTATTTT,CASSTPGLKHTQYF
TRBV4-3,TRBJ2-4,TRBD2,NA,TGCGCCAGCAGCCCCGCGGGGGAGTACTTC,CASSPAGEYF
TRBV7-2,TRBJ1-4,NA,NA,TGTGCCAGCAGCTCACAGGGAAATGAAAAACTGTTTTTT,CASSSQGNEKLFF
TRBV5-5,TRBJ1-2,NA,NA,TGTGCCAGCCGGAGACTCCCGGGAGTTGGGCTTTATGGCTACACCTTC,CASRRLPGVGLYGYTF
TRBV5-6,TRBJ2-5,NA,NA,TGTGCCAGCAGCTTGGCCATAGAGACCCAGTACTTC,CASSLAIETQYF
TRBV27,TRBJ2-7,TRBD1,NA,TGTGCCAGCAGTCCGGGACAGGGGGGCAACGAGCAGTACTTC,CASSPGQGGNEQYF
TRBV7-6,TRBJ2-7,NA,NA,TGTGCCAGCAGCCCTAGTCCGGACTACTATTCCTACGAGCAGTACTTC,CASSPSPDYYSYEQYF
TRBV9,TRBJ1-2,NA,NA,TGTGCCAGCAGCGCGAGTAACCCTCAGGGATATGGCTACACCTTC,CASSASNPQGYGYTF
TRBV19,TRBJ1-1,NA,NA,TGTGCCAGTAGTATTCGCAGGGTATCGGACACTGAAGCTTTCTTT,CASSIRRVSDTEAFF
TRBV19,TRBJ1-5,TRBD1,NA,TGTGCCAGTAGTACTGGAGGGGGCGCTTATCGGAATCAGCCCCAGCATTTT,CASSTGGGAYRNQPQHF
TRBV7-2,TRBJ2-3,NA,NA,TGTGCCAGCAGCTCCGACAGACCAGATACGCAGTATTTT,CASSSDRPDTQYF
TRBV9,TRBJ1-4,NA,NA,TGTGCCAGCAGCTCCCCCCGGGGCGCGGGGCCTGGAAAACTGTTTTTT,CASSSPRGAGPGKLFF
TRBV10-1,TRBJ1-1,TRBD1,NA,TGCGCCATTCTAAAGCGACAGGGGGAGAACACTGAAGCTTTCTTT,CAILKRQGENTEAFF
TRBV29-1,TRBJ2-7,TRBD1,NA,TGCAGCGCCGAGGACAGGGGAAGTTACGAGCAGTACTTC,CSAEDRGSYEQYF
TRBV18,TRBJ2-7,TRBD2,NA,TGTGCCAGCTCACCACCGCTAGCGGGGTCATGGGAGCAGTACTTC,CASSPPLAGSWEQYF
TRBV19,TRBJ1-1,NA,few,TGTGCCAGTAGTCAGGGGTGGACTGAAGCTTTCTTT,CASSQGWTEAFF
TRBV30,TRBJ2-7,NA,NA,TGTGCCTGGGGGAAAGGGACAGAGCAGTACTTC,CAWGKGTEQYF
TRBV9,TRBJ1-1,NA,NA,TGTGCCAGCAGCGTAGGGCAGGGGCTCACTGAAGCTTTCTTT,CASSVGQGLTEAFF
TRBV4-2,TRBJ2-5,TRBD1,NA,TGTGCCAGCAGCCAGACAGGGGGACAAGAGACCCAGTACTTC,CASSQTGGQETQYF
TRBV7-9,TRBJ1-1,NA,NA,TGTGCCAGCACGGTCGACACTGAAGCTTTCTTT,CASTVDTEAFF
TRBV18,TRBJ1-5,NA,NA,TGTGCCAGCTCACCAAGAGAAAGCAATCAGCCCCAGCATTTT,CASSPRESNQPQHF
TRBV10-1,TRBJ2-3,NA,NA,TGCGCCAGCAGTGAGTCGTTCGGGGGAGATACGCAGTATTTT,CASSESFGGDTQYF
TRBV19,TRBJ1-3,NA,NA,TGTGCCAGTGAAAGGGACACCTTCTCTGGAAACACCATATATTTT,CASERDTFSGNTIYF
TRBV29-1,TRBJ2-5,NA,NA,TGCAGCGTTGCTCGACAGATTGAAGAGACCCAGTACTTC,CSVARQIEETQYF
TRBV19,TRBJ1-5,TRBD1,NA,TGTGCCAGTAGCAAAATAAACAGGGGCCTTAGCAATCAGCCCCAGCATTTT,CASSKINRGLSNQPQHF
TRBV2,TRBJ1-6,NA,NA,TGTGCCAGCAGTGTGGTAGGGGGGGATTCCCCCCTCCACTTT,CASSVVGGDSPLHF
TRBV10-3,TRBJ2-3,TRBD2,NA,TGTGCCATCAGTGAGTCGATAGCGGGGGTGAGCACAGATACGCAGTATTTT,CAISESIAGVSTDTQYF
TRBV9,TRBJ1-1,NA,NA,TGTGCCAGCAGCGGTAGTGGAGGGAACACTGAAGCTTTCTTT,CASSGSGGNTEAFF
TRBV29-1,TRBJ2-5,NA,NA,TGCAGCGTTGAGTGGACTACTCAAGAGACCCAGTACTTC,CSVEWTTQETQYF
TRBV5-5,TRBJ1-5,TRBD1,NA,TGTGCCAGCAGCTTAGGTCAGGGGGCGGGGCAGCCCCAGCATTTT,CASSLGQGAGQPQHF
TRBV7-6,TRBJ2-5,TRBD1,once,TGTGCCAGCAGCCCCATGACAGGGGGGGAGACCCAGTACTTC,CASSPMTGGETQYF
TRBV19,TRBJ2-3,TRBD2,NA,TGTGCCAGTAGCGGGGGGTTGGGGGATACGCAGTATTTT,CASSGGLGDTQYF
TRBV5-5,TRBJ1-5,TRBD1,NA,TGTGCCAGCAGCAAATATGGACAGGGTGTAAGCAATCAGCCCCAGCATTTT,CASSKYGQGVSNQPQHF
TRBV2,TRBJ2-7,TRBD1,once,TGTGCCAGCAGTGCTTGGGACAGCGAAGCCTACGAGCAGTACTTC,CASSAWDSEAYEQYF
TRBV18,TRBJ1-1,TRBD1,NA,TGTGCCAGCTCACCTCTACCTCGGACAGGGCGTTCGTCTGAAGCTTTCTTT,CASSPLPRTGRSSEAFF
TRBV6-1,TRBJ1-5,NA,few,TGTGCCAGCCGTTTTCGATCAGGTGACCAGCCCCAGCATTTT,CASRFRSGDQPQHF